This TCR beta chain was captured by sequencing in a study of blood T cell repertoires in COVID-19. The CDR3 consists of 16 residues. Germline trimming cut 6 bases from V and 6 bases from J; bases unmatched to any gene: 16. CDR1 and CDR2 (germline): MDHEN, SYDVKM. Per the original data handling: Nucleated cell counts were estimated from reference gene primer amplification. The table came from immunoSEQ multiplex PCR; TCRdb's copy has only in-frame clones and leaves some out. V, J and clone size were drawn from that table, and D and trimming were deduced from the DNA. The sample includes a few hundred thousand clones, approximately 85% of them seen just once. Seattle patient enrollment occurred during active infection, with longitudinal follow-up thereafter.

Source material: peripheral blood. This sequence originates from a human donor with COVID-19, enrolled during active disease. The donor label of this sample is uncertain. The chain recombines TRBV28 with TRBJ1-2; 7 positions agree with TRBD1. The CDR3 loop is CASSHHKQGSGHGYTF. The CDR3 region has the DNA TGTGCCAGCAGCCACCACAAACAGGGGAGCGGGCATGGCTACACCTTC.